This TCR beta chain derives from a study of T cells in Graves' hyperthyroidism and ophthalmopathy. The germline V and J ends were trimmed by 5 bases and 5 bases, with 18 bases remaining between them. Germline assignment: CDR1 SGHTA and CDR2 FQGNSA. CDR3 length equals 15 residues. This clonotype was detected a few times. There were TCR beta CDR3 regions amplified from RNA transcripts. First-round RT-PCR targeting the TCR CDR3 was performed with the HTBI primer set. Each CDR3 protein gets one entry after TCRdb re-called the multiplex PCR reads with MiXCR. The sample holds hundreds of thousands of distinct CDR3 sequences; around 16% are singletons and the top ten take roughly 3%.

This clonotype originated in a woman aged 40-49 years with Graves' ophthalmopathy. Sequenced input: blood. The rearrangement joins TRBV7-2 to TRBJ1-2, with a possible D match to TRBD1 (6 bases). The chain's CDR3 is CASSRPGGAAYGYTF. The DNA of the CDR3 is TGTGCCAGCAGCCGACCGGGGGGGGCCGCTTATGGCTACACCTTC. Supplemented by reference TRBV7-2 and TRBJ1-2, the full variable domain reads GAGVSQSPSNKVTEKGKDVELRCDPISGHTALYWYRQSLGQGLEFLIYFQGNSAPDKSGLPSDRFSAERTGGSVSTLTIQRTQQEDSAVYLCASSRPGGAAYGYTFGSGTRLTVV.